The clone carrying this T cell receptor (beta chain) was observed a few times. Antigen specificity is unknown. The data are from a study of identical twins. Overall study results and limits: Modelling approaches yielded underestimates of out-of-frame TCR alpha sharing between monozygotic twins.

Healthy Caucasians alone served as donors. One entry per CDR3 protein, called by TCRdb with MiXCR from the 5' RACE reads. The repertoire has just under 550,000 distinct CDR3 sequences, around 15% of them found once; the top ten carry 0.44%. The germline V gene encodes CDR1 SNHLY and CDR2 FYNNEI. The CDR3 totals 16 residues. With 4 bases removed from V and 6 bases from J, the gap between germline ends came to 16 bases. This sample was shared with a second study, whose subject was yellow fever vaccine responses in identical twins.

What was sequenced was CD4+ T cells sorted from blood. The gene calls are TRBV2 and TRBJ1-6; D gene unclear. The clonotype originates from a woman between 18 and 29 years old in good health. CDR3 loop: CASSGVGLTVNSPLHF. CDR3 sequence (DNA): TGTGCCAGCAGTGGGGTAGGGTTAACGGTTAATTCACCCCTCCACTTT.